Included here is one T cell receptor (beta chain) sequence, with context. Its matching antigen is unknown. The data were obtained in a study of cytomegalovirus exposure and HLA in healthy donors. From germline, CDR1 is SGDLS and CDR2 YYNGEE. This CDR3 comprises 16 residues. V lost 3 bases to trimming and J lost 5 bases; unmatched junction nucleotides: 10. Broader study findings: In a later analysis, TCR beta V- and J-gene trimming showed a link to a missense DCLRE1C variant. There were some V segments, including TRBV6-2 and TRBV6-3, excluded as indistinguishable. Researchers reported that a few CMV-associated chains were confirmed in vitro as CMV antigen-specific.

The PCR was carried out with 60 Vbeta primers and 13 Jbeta primers. Sequencing used immunoSEQ multiplex PCR; TCRdb keeps in-frame clones, though not all of them. The sample shows about 150,000 clones, over 65% of them seen only once. The sequenced sample consisted of PBMCs. This TCR came from a middle-aged man in good health and CMV-seropositive. The chain links TRBV9 to TRBJ2-5, with TRBD2 matching over 10 bases. This chain's CDR3 is CASSGGQRGGGETQYF. The CDR3 DNA is TGTGCCAGCAGCGGAGGCCAGCGGGGGGGTGGGGAGACCCAGTACTTC.